This T cell receptor (beta chain) emerged from a study of T cell clonality in common variable immunodeficiency. Study-wide results and caveats: In common variable immunodeficiency, TCR beta chains reportedly carried fewer deletions and N-nucleotide insertions.

In its sample, this clone was seen many times. Its target is unknown. Caucasian heritage predominated among both patients and controls. Sequencing input was equivalent genomic DNA from CVID and controls. Clones were sequenced by immunoSEQ multiplex PCR, and TCRdb holds only the in-frame ones, with some missing. Observed in the sample are about 47,000 clones, none of them singletons. The sample comprised peripheral blood mononuclear cells. This clonotype originated in a person between 18 and 75 years old in good health.

CDR3 sequence reads: CASSLAPRTSAKETQYF. CDR3 bases read: TGCGCCAGCAGCTTGGCACCCCGGACTAGCGCAAAAGAGACC. The rearrangement joins TRBV5-1 to TRBJ2-5; 9 bases line up with TRBD2. The read ends 3 residues shy of where the CDR3 ends; the end is completed using the germline J gene. The CDR3 runs to 17 residues. Unmatched junction bases numbered 9, after V lost 0 bases and J lost 3 bases. In germline, CDR1 is SGHRS, CDR2 YFSETQ.